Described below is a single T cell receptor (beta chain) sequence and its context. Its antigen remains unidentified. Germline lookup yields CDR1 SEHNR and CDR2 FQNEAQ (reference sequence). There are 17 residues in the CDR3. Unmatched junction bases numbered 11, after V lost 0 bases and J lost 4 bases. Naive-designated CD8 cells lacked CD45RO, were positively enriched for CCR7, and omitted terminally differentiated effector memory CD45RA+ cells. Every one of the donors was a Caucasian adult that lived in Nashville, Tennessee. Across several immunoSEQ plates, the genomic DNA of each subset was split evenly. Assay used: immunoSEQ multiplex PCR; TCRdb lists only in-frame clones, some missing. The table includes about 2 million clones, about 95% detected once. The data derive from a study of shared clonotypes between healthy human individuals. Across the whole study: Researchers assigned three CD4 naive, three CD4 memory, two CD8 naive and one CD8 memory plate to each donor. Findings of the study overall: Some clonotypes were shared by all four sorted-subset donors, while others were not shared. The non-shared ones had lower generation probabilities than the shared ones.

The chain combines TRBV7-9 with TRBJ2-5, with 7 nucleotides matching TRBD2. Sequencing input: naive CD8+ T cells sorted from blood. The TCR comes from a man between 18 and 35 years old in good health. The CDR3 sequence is CASSLAIVGGPLETQYF. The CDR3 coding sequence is TGTGCCAGCAGCTTAGCGATTGTGGGAGGGCCTCTAGAGACCCAGTACTTC. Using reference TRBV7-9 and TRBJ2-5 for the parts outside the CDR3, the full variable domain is DTGVSQNPRHKITKRGQNVTFRCDPISEHNRLYWYRQTLGQGPEFLTYFQNEAQLEKSRLLSDRFSAERPKGSFSTLEIQRTEQGDSAMYLCASSLAIVGGPLETQYFGPGTRLLVL.